These T cell receptor beta chains were read from a single sample in a study of T cells in lung cancer brain metastases. The data were produced by immunoSEQ multiplex PCR, yet TCRdb's version contains in-frame clones alone and is incomplete. Among roughly 5,000 clones listed, approximately 91% were seen once. Input material: tumor tissue from the primary lung tumor. All receptors come from a woman aged 50 to 60 with non-small cell lung cancer. Both conserved end residues are part of each CDR3. Fields, in order: V gene, clone size, J gene, D gene, CDR3 protein, CDR3 DNA. The D gene is left open where the match is weak. The size entry is marked missing in some rows and otherwise reads once, few, many or a size class.

TRBV19	once	TRBJ2-4	TRBD2	CASRPPQREGPLAKNIQYF	TGTGCCAGTAGACCCCCCCAGCGGGAGGGCCCTCTAGCCAAAAACATTCAGTACTTC
TRBV14	NA	TRBJ2-7	NA	CASSQQGYEQYF	TGTGCCAGCAGCCAACAGGGCTACGAGCAGTACTTC
TRBV14	NA	TRBJ2-2	TRBD2	CASSPLAGGTGELFF	TGTGCCAGCAGCCCACTAGCGGGAGGGACCGGGGAGCTGTTTTTT
TRBV11-3	NA	TRBJ1-3	NA	CASSLNSRSGNTIYF	TGTGCCAGCAGCTTAAACAGCCGCTCTGGAAACACCATATATTTT
TRBV6-5	once	TRBJ2-1	NA	CASSYPSTGEGEQFF	TGTGCCAGCAGTTACCCAAGCACAGGGGAGGGTGAGCAGTTCTTC
TRBV10-3	once	TRBJ2-7	NA	CAISESISWREQYF	TGTGCCATCAGTGAGTCTATTTCCTGGAGAGAGCAGTACTTC
TRBV5-1	NA	TRBJ1-2	TRBD1	CASSLEGQGAGGYTF	TGCGCCAGCAGCTTGGAGGGACAGGGGGCCGGAGGCTACACCTTC
TRBV11-2	NA	TRBJ2-1	NA	CASSLDTSSYNEQFF	TGTGCCAGCAGCTTAGATACCAGCTCCTACAATGAGCAGTTCTTC
TRBV7-2	NA	TRBJ1-2	NA	CASSLGQLDYGYTF	TGTGCCAGCAGCTTAGGGCAGCTAGACTATGGCTACACCTTC
TRBV9	NA	TRBJ2-1	TRBD2	CASSVESGRSHYNEQFF	TGTGCCAGCAGCGTTGAAAGCGGGAGGTCTCACTACAATGAGCAGTTCTTC